The present entry profiles one TCR beta chain with its context. The antigen is undetermined. V dropped 4 bases and J dropped 4 bases, with 16 bases sitting between them. Germline CDR1 is SGHRS and CDR2 is YFSETQ. This CDR3 has 15 residues. The data were taken from a study of blood T cells in healthy people across ages. Study results and limitations: The long-lived group displayed more naive CD4+ cells, plus higher diversity, than the aged donors did.

A J-beta primer mix and a sample-barcoded 5' primer were used in a second PCR of about 7 to 11 cycles. From the 5' RACE reads, TCRdb called clonotypes with MiXCR, one entry per CDR3 protein. The sample has about 640,000 distinct CDR3 sequences; 45% to 65% are singletons. The chain has TRBV5-1 and TRBJ2-3, with D perhaps TRBD2 (6 bases). The TCR originated in a man between 60 and 75 years old in good health. Material: blood. CDR3 DNA: TGCGCCAGCAGCCCGGGACTCTTGACGGCAGATACGCAGTATTTT. Amino acid sequence: CASSPGLLTADTQYF. The full variable domain, with the rest looked up from reference TRBV5-1 and TRBJ2-3, is KAGVTQTPRYLIKTRGQQVTLSCSPISGHRSVSWYQQTPGQGLQFLFEYFSETQRNKGNFPGRFSGRQFSNSRSEMNVSTLELGDSALYLCASSPGLLTADTQYFGPGTRLTVL.